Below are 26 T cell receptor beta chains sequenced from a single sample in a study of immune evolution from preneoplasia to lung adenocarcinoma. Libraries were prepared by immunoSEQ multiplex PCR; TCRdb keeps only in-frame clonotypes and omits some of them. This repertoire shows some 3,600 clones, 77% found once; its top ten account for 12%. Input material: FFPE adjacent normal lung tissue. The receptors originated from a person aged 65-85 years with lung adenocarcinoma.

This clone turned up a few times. The CDR3: CASIVTSRKNEQFF. CDR3 DNA: TGTGCCAGCATCGTGACTAGTAGGAAGAATGAGCAGTTCTTC. The chain recombines TRBV6-4 with TRBJ2-1; D is possibly TRBD2 (6 bases). The germline V and J ends were trimmed by 7 bases and 7 bases, with 17 bases remaining between them. Germline-derived CDR1 and CDR2 are MRHNA and SNTAGT. This CDR3 has 14 residues.

The CDR3 DNA follows: TGTGCCAGCAGCCAACTGGGGGGACAGGGGCGGGATGAGCAGTTCTTC. This gives the protein CASSQLGGQGRDEQFF. The rearrangement links TRBV14 to TRBJ2-1, with 10 bases identical to TRBD1. This CDR3 is built from 16 residues. Per germline, CDR1 SGHDN and CDR2 FVKESK. The V segment lost 2 bases and the J segment 8 bases; nucleotides outside the gene matches: 9.

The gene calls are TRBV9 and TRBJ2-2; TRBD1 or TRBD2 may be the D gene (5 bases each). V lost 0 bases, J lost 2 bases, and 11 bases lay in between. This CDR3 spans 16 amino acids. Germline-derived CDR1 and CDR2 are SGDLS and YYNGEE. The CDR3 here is CASSVALRGNTGELFF. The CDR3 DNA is TGTGCCAGCAGCGTAGCTCTCCGGGGCAACACCGGGGAGCTGTTTTTT. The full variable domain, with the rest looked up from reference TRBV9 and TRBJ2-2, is DSGVTQTPKHLITATGQRVTLRCSPRSGDLSVYWYQQSLDQGLQFLIQYYNGEERAKGNILERFSAQQFPDLHSELNLSSLELGDSALYFCASSVALRGNTGELFFGEGSRLTVL.

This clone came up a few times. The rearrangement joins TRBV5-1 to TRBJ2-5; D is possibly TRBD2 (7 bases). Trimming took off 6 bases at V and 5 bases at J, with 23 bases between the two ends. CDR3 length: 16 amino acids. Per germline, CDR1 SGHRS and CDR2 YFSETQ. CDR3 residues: CASTPLGGGSMETQYF. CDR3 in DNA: TGCGCCAGCACCCCTTTAGGGGGGGGCAGTATGGAGACCCAGTACTTC.

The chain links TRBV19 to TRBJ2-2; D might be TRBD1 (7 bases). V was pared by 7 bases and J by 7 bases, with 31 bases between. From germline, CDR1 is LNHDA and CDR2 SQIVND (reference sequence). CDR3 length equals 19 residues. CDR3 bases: TGTGCCAGTAACGGTTACATCGGAGGGGGCTCTTGGGGACGCGGGGAGCTGTTTTTT. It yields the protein CASNGYIGGGSWGRGELFF. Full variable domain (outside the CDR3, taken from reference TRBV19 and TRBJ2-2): DGGITQSPKYLFRKEGQNVTLSCEQNLNHDAMYWYRQDPGQGLRLIYYSQIVNDFQKGDIAEGYSVSREKKESFPLTVTSAQKNPTAFYLCASNGYIGGGSWGRGELFFGEGSRLTVL.

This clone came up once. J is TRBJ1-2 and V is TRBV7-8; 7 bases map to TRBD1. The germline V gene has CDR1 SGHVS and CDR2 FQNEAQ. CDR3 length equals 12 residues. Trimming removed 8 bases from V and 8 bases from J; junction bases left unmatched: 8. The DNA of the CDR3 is TGTGCCAGCGGGACAGATGCCAAGGGCTACACCTTC. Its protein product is CASGTDAKGYTF.

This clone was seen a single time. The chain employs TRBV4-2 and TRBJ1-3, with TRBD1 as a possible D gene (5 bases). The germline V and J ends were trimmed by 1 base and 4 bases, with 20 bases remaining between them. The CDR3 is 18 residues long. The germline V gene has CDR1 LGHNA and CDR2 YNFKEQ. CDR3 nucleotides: TGTGCCAGCAGCCAAGCGTTAGGTGGGGGATCCTCGGGAAACACCATATATTTT. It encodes CASSQALGGGSSGNTIYF.

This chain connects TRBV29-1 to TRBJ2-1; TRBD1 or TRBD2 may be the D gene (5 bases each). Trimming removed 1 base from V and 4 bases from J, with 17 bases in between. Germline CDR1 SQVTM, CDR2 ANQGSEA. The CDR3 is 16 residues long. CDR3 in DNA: TGCAGCGTTGAAGGGTGGGGGACCCGAACTTACAATGAGCAGTTCTTC. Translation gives CSVEGWGTRTYNEQFF.

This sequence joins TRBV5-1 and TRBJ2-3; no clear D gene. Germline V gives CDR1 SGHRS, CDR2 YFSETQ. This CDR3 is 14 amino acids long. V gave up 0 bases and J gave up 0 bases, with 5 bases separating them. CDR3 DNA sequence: TGCGCCAGCAGCTTGGGCTCTAGCACAGATACGCAGTATTTT. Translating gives CASSLGSSTDTQYF.

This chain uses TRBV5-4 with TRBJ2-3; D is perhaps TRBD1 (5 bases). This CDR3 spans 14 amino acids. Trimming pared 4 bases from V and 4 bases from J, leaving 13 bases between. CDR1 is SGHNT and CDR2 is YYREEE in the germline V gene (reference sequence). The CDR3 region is CASSAQGSADTQYF. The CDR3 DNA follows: TGTGCCAGCAGCGCGCAGGGTTCGGCAGATACGCAGTATTTT.

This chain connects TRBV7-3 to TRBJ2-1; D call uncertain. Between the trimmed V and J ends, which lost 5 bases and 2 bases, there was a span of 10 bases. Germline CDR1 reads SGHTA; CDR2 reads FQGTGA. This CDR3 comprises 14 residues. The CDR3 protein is CASSKDGPYNEQFF. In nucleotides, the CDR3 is TGTGCCAGCAGCAAAGACGGTCCCTACAATGAGCAGTTCTTC.

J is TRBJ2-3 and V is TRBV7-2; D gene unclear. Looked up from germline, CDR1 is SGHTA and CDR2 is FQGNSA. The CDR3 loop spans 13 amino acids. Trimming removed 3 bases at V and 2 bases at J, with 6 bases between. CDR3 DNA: TGTGCCAGCAGCTTCCCGGCCACAGATACGCAGTATTTT. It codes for CASSFPATDTQYF.

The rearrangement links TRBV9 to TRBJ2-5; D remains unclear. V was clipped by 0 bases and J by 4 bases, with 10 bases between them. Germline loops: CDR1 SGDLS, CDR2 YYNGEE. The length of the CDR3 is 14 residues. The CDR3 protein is CASSVAGPGETQYF. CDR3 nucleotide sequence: TGTGCCAGCAGCGTAGCCGGGCCCGGAGAGACCCAGTACTTC.

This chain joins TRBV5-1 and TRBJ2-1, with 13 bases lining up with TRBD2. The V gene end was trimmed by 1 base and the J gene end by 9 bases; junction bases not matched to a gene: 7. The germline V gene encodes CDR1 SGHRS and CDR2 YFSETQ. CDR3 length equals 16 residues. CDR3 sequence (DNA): TGCGCCAGCAGCTTGACTAGCGGGGGGGCCTCCGGTGAGCAGTTCTTC. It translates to CASSLTSGGASGEQFF.

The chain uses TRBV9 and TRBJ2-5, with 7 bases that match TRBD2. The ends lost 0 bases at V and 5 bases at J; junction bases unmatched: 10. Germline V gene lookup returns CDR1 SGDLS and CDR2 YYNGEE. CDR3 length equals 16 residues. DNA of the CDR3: TGTGCCAGCAGCGTAGGCGGACTAGTCCAGTGGGAGACCCAGTACTTC. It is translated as CASSVGGLVQWETQYF.

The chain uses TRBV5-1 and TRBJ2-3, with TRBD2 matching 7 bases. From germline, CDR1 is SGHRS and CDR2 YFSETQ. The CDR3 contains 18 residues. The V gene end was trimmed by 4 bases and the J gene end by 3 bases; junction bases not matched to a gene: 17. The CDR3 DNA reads TGCGCCAGCAGCCCCCTAGCTAGTCCGGGAGGAGGGACAGATACGCAGTATTTT. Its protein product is CASSPLASPGGGTDTQYF.

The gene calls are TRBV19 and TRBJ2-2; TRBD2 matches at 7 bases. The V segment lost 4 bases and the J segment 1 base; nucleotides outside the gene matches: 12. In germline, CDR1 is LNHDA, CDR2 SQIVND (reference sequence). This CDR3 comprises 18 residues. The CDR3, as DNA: TGTGCCAGTAGTAGGGTTGGCAGGGCTAGCGGGAACACCGGGGAGCTGTTTTTT. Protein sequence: CASSRVGRASGNTGELFF. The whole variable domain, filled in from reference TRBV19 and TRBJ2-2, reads DGGITQSPKYLFRKEGQNVTLSCEQNLNHDAMYWYRQDPGQGLRLIYYSQIVNDFQKGDIAEGYSVSREKKESFPLTVTSAQKNPTAFYLCASSRVGRASGNTGELFFGEGSRLTVL.

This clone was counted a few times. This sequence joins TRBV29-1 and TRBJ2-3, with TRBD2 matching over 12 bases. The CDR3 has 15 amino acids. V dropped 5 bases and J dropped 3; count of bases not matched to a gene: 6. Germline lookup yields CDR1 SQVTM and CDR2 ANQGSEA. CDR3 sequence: CSVPPTSGRTDTQYF. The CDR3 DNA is TGCAGCGTTCCCCCGACTAGCGGGAGAACAGATACGCAGTATTTT.

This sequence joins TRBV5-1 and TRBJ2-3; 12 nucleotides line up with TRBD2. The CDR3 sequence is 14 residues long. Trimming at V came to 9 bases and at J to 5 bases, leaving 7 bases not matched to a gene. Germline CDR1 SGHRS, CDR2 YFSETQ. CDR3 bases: TGCGCCACACGACTAGCGGGAGACAGAGATACGCAGTATTTT. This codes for CATRLAGDRDTQYF.

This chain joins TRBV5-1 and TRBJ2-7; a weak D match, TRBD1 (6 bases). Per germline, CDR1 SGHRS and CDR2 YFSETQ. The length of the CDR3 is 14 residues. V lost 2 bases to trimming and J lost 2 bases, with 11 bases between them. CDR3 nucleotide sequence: TGCGCCAGCAGCTTAGGTGGGGGCCCCTACGAGCAGTACTTC. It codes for CASSLGGGPYEQYF.

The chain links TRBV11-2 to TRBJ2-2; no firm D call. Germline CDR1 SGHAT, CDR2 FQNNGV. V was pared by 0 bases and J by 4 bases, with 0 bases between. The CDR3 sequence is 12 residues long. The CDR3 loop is CASSLDTGELFF. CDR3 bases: TGTGCCAGCAGCTTAGACACCGGGGAGCTGTTTTTT.

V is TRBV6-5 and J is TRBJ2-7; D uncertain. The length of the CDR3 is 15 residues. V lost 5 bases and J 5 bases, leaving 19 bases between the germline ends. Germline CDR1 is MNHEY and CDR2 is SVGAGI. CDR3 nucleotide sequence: TGTGCCAGCAGTCCCGACAACCGAAAATTAAACGAGCAGTACTTC. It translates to CASSPDNRKLNEQYF.

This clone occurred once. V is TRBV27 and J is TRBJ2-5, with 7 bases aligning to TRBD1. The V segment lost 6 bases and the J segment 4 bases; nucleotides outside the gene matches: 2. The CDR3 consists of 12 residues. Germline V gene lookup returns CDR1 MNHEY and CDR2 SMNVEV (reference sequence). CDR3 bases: TGTGCCAGCAGACGGGACAGAGAGACCCAGTACTTC. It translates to CASRRDRETQYF.

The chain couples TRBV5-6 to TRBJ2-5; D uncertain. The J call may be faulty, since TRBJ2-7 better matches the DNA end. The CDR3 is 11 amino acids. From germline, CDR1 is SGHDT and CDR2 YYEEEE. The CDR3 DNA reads TGTGCCAGCAGCTTACTCTCCGAGCAGTACTTC. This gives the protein CASSLLSEQYF.

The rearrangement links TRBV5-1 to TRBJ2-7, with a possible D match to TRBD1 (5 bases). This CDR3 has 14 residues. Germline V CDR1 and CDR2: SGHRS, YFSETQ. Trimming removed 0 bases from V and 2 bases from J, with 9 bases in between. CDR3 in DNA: TGCGCCAGCAGCTTGGCACCAGGGCCCTACGAGCAGTACTTC. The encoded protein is CASSLAPGPYEQYF.

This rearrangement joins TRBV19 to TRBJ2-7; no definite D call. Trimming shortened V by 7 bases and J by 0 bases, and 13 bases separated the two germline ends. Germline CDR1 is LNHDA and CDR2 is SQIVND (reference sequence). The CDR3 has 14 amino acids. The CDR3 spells CASNSAPTSYEQYF. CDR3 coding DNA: TGTGCCAGTAATTCCGCACCTACCTCCTACGAGCAGTACTTC.